The rows below give T cell receptor beta chains drawn from one sample of a study of T cells after yellow fever vaccination. One entry per CDR3 protein, called by TCRdb with MiXCR from the 5' RACE reads. Of roughly 260,000 distinct CDR3 sequences in the sample, 10% to 15% were seen once. Sample: CD4+ T cells sorted from PBMCs, taken 45 days after the yellow fever booster vaccination. These receptors were obtained from a man aged 25 to 40 who received the YFV17D yellow fever vaccine. Each CDR3 is given with its conserved first and last residue. Each record gives: V gene, CDR3 protein.

v_gene: TRBV5-1
CDR3aa: CASSLGGTTTIEQYF

v_gene: TRBV9
CDR3aa: CASSVKSPGLTYNEQFF

v_gene: TRBV6-1
CDR3aa: CASNPGPASKVSYEQYF

v_gene: TRBV5-1
CDR3aa: CASSNTGTRYEQYF

v_gene: TRBV6-5
CDR3aa: CASSYTERAGDEQFF

v_gene: TRBV5-1
CDR3aa: CASSVGIVDEQFF

v_gene: TRBV20-1
CDR3aa: CSANSGVPYNEQFF

v_gene: TRBV7-2
CDR3aa: CASSALLAGKKFF

v_gene: TRBV20-1
CDR3aa: CSCLREPVYGNTIYF

v_gene: TRBV5-1
CDR3aa: CASSLGSSRETQYF

v_gene: TRBV7-2
CDR3aa: CASSDSGTTFTDTQYF

v_gene: TRBV5-4
CDR3aa: CASSQGVVTDTQYF

v_gene: TRBV7-9
CDR3aa: CASSSLARNEQFF

v_gene: TRBV7-6
CDR3aa: CASRQMETQYF

v_gene: TRBV5-1
CDR3aa: CASSLPVLAGAQETQYF

v_gene: TRBV6-5
CDR3aa: CASSYSRTSGIDTQYF